Following are 19 T cell receptor beta chains from one sample sequenced in a study of cytomegalovirus exposure and HLA in healthy donors. Vbeta (60) and Jbeta (13) primers were used in the PCR. Sequencing used immunoSEQ multiplex PCR; TCRdb keeps in-frame clones, though not all of them. Here the sample spans some 110,000 clones, 80% to 85% being singletons. Sequenced: PBMCs. The receptor source for this set is a man aged 25 to 45 in good health and CMV-seropositive.

The chain links TRBV11-1 to TRBJ2-1; 8 bases are shared with TRBD1. Germline-derived CDR1 and CDR2 are SGHAT and FQDESV (reference sequence). V trimming: 5 bases; J trimming: 9 bases; junction bases outside the gene matches: 9. CDR3 size: 14 residues. CDR3 sequence reads: CASSLDRVRGEQFF. The CDR3, as DNA: TGTGCCAGCAGCCTGGACAGGGTACGGGGTGAGCAGTTCTTC.

V is TRBV11-3 and J is TRBJ2-2; no clear D gene. Trimming pared 0 bases from V and 4 bases from J, leaving 12 bases between. The CDR3 consists of 16 residues. Germline CDR1 reads SGHNT; CDR2 reads YENEEA. The CDR3 DNA sequence: TGTGCCAGCAGCTTAGAAGGTGGGCAGCCCACCGGGGAGCTGTTTTTT. Its protein is CASSLEGGQPTGELFF. The whole variable domain, filled in from reference TRBV11-3 and TRBJ2-2, reads EAGVVQSPRYKIIEKKQPVAFWCNPISGHNTLYWYLQNLGQGPELLIRYENEEAVDDSQLPKDRFSAERLKGVDSTLKIQPAELGDSAVYLCASSLEGGQPTGELFFGEGSRLTVL.

V is TRBV19 and J is TRBJ1-5, with 7 bases that match TRBD1. This CDR3 comprises 15 residues. Germline assignment: CDR1 LNHDA and CDR2 SQIVND (reference sequence). Trimming took 4 bases from V and 1 from J; bases not matched to a gene: 4. The CDR3 loop reads CASSTTQGSNQPQHF. In DNA form, the CDR3 reads TGTGCCAGTAGTACCACACAGGGGAGCAATCAGCCCCAGCATTTT.

This clone showed up just once. At one end, the junction sequence differs from germline, possibly due to a read error. The rearrangement uses TRBV7-9 and TRBJ2-7, with 8 bases lining up with TRBD2. Germline CDR1 and CDR2: SEHNR and FQNEAQ (reference sequence). The CDR3 runs to 15 residues. CDR3 in amino acids: CSSSLGGTSISEQYF. Written as DNA, the CDR3 is TGTTCCAGCAGCCTCGGGGGGACTAGTATTAGCGAGCAGTACTTC.

J is TRBJ2-1 and V is TRBV12-5, with TRBD1 matching over 7 bases. Losses at the gene ends were 6 bases for V and 4 bases for J; bases not matched to a gene: 9. Germline V gene lookup returns CDR1 LGHNT and CDR2 FRNRAP. This CDR3 spans 15 amino acids. The CDR3 nucleotides read TGTGCTAGTGGCTCGGGACAGACTCTATACAATGAGCAGTTCTTC. It translates to CASGSGQTLYNEQFF. The variable domain in full, with the rest retrieved from reference TRBV12-5 and TRBJ2-1, is DARVTQTPRHKVTEMGQEVTMRCQPILGHNTVFWYRQTMMQGLELLAYFRNRAPLDDSGMPKDRFSAEMPDATLATLKIQPSEPRDSAVYFCASGSGQTLYNEQFFGPGTRLTVL.

The rearrangement uses TRBV5-1 and TRBJ1-1; D is ambiguous. Germline assignment: CDR1 SGHRS and CDR2 YFSETQ. V lost 0 bases and J 0 bases, leaving 15 bases between the germline ends. This CDR3 has 17 amino acids. The CDR3 nucleotides are TGCGCCAGCAGCTTGGCGGGCGGGTCGGGCATGAACACTGAAGCTTTCTTT. It codes for CASSLAGGSGMNTEAFF.

V usage is TRBV6-6 and J usage is TRBJ2-7; D perhaps matches TRBD2 (5 bases). The V and J ends lost 6 bases and 0 bases respectively, with 9 bases between them. The germline V gene encodes CDR1 MNHNY and CDR2 SVGAGI (reference sequence). The length of the CDR3 is 13 residues. Written as DNA, the CDR3 is TGTGCCAGCAGCCCGGGGTTCTCCTACGAGCAGTACTTC. Residues: CASSPGFSYEQYF.

This clone has just a few counts. This chain joins TRBV18 and TRBJ1-4; 10 bases are shared with TRBD1. This CDR3 has 16 residues. V was clipped by 3 bases and J by 6 bases; unmatched bases: 7. The germline CDR1 and CDR2 sequences are KGHSH and LQKENI. The CDR3 reads CASSPYRTGGDEKLFF. The CDR3 nucleotides read TGTGCCAGCTCACCCTACAGGACAGGGGGAGATGAAAAACTGTTTTTT. Combining the CDR3 with reference TRBV18 and TRBJ1-4 gives the whole variable domain NAGVMQNPRHLVRRRGQEARLRCSPMKGHSHVYWYRQLPEEGLKFMVYLQKENIIDESGMPKERFSAEFPKEGPSILRIQQVVRGDSAAYFCASSPYRTGGDEKLFFGSGTQLSVL.

The genes are TRBV6-5 and TRBJ1-2; TRBD1 matches 7 bases. Germline CDR1 and CDR2: MNHEY and SVGAGI. The V segment lost 5 bases and the J segment 5 bases; nucleotides outside the gene matches: 8. This CDR3 comprises 14 residues. CDR3 in amino acids: CASSARDSAYGYTF. DNA for the CDR3: TGTGCCAGCAGTGCCCGGGACAGTGCTTATGGCTACACCTTC.

The count of this clone is one. This CDR3 is also generated by other DNA sequences in the sample. The rearrangement uses TRBV5-1 and TRBJ2-3; TRBD1 matches at 7 bases. Looked up from germline, CDR1 is SGHRS and CDR2 is YFSETQ. This CDR3 spans 14 amino acids. The junction had 5 bases not matched to a gene; V was cut back by 2 bases and J by 5 bases. The CDR3 DNA is TGCGCCAGCAGCTTAGGGCCAGGGGGAGATACGCAGTATTTT. It codes for CASSLGPGGDTQYF.

The rearrangement uses TRBV7-3 and TRBJ1-1, with unresolved D. The V end lost 3 bases, the J end lost 1 base, and 6 bases lay between the germline ends. Germline CDR1 is SGHTA and CDR2 is FQGTGA. The CDR3 runs to 13 residues. CDR3 amino acids: CASSFSGNTEAFF. The CDR3 DNA sequence: TGTGCCAGCAGCTTCTCAGGGAACACTGAAGCTTTCTTT.

The rearrangement joins TRBV25-1 to TRBJ2-5, with 16 bases matching TRBD2. The germline CDR1 and CDR2 sequences are MGHDK and SYGVNS. V gave up 4 bases and J gave up 4 bases; unmatched junction bases: 3. There are 16 residues in the CDR3. The CDR3 spells CASSGGLAGGRETQYF. CDR3 coding DNA: TGTGCCAGCAGTGGGGGACTAGCGGGGGGGCGAGAGACCCAGTACTTC.

This clone was counted between two and nine times. The V gene is TRBV5-1, the J gene TRBJ2-1; 10 bases are shared with TRBD2. The CDR3 is 14 residues long. Germline V CDR1 and CDR2: SGHRS, YFSETQ. V was clipped by 5 bases and J by 2 bases; unmatched bases: 1. The CDR3 coding sequence is TGCGCCAGCAGAACTAGCGGGACCTACAATGAGCAGTTCTTC. Protein: CASRTSGTYNEQFF.

This clone appeared a few times. This chain connects TRBV2 to TRBJ2-5; a possible D gene is TRBD2 (7 bases). Germline V lookup: CDR1 SNHLY, CDR2 FYNNEI. This CDR3 is 10 amino acids long. With 8 bases removed from V and 13 bases from J, the gap between germline ends came to 14 bases. The DNA of the CDR3 is TGTGCCAGCGACGGGGGGCTCCCGTACTTC. Translated, it gives CASDGGLPYF.

V usage is TRBV29-1 and J usage is TRBJ1-2; D call uncertain. Trimming cost V 1 base and J 5 bases, with 11 bases left between them. The CDR3 is 13 residues long. Germline V gives CDR1 SQVTM, CDR2 ANQGSEA. The CDR3 DNA reads as TGCAGCGTTGAAGCGCTCACAAGTTATGGCTACACCTTC. Translated: CSVEALTSYGYTF.

The J gene is TRBJ2-7, the V gene TRBV4-1; a possible D gene is TRBD1 (6 bases). V lost 5 bases, J lost 3 bases, and 14 bases lay in between. Per germline, CDR1 MGHRA and CDR2 YSYEKL. This CDR3 is built from 14 residues. The CDR3 sequence: CASSYRARNYEQYF. DNA of the CDR3: TGCGCCAGCAGCTACAGGGCCAGAAACTACGAGCAGTACTTC.

The rearrangement joins TRBV5-5 to TRBJ2-7; 8 nucleotides line up with TRBD2. Germline V lookup: CDR1 SGHKS, CDR2 YYEKEE (reference sequence). V lost 1 base to trimming and J lost 2 bases; unmatched junction nucleotides: 8. The CDR3 totals 16 residues. The DNA for the CDR3 is TGTGCCAGCAGCTTGTTTGTCGGGAGGGTCGCCTACGAGCAGTACGTC. Amino acids: CASSLFVGRVAYEQYV.

The V call is TRBV6-1, the J call TRBJ1-2, with 11 bases lining up with TRBD1. V gave up 3 bases and J gave up 2 bases; unmatched junction bases: 2. The V gene's germline CDR1 is MNHNS and CDR2 SASEGT. The length of the CDR3 is 15 residues. CDR3 sequence (DNA): TGTGCCAGCAGTGAGGGGACAGGGGGGAACTATGGCTACACCTTC. It encodes CASSEGTGGNYGYTF.

This clone was detected only a few times. CDR3 sequence reads: CASSREVEETQYF. DNA of the CDR3: TGCGCCAGCAGCCGGGAGGTGGAAGAGACCCAGTACTTC. The rearrangement links TRBV5-1 to TRBJ2-5; TRBD2 aligns across 7 bases. V lost 4 bases to trimming and J lost 3 bases; unmatched junction nucleotides: 3. The germline CDR1 and CDR2 sequences are SGHRS and YFSETQ. There are 13 residues in the CDR3.